Below, one TCR beta chain is given with its context. Its antigen is unidentified. The data were taken from a study of STAT5B mutations in CD4+ large granular lymphocyte leukemia. Points from the study as a whole: CD4-sorted patient repertoires seemed more clonal than healthy CD4+ repertoires. Compared with healthy controls (2/35), patient top clones favored TRBV06 (8/27).

Controls came from buffy coats of healthy blood donors. Germline assignment: CDR1 MNHNY and CDR2 SVGAGI (reference sequence). The CDR3 covers 13 residues. V was pared by 2 bases and J by 2 bases, with 6 bases between. TCRdb's table, derived via immunoSEQ multiplex PCR, lists solely in-frame clones and lacks some. The table shows around 33,000 clones, with 75% to 85% occurring only once. The chain combines TRBV6-6 with TRBJ1-2; no reliable D call. Sequenced sample: CD4+ T cells from blood buffy coats. The source of this sequence is a human donor in good health. The CDR3 sequence is CASSYGWNYGYTF. The CDR3 region has the DNA TGTGCCAGCAGTTACGGCTGGAACTATGGCTACACCTTC.